Listed here is a single TCR beta chain. What it binds is not known. CD8+ and CD4+ T cells from blood underwent TCR beta sequencing. As judged by recently defined diagnostic criteria, patients with Susac syndrome had definite or probable disease. The data were taken from a study of CD8 T cells in Susac syndrome. The study, taken as a whole, reports: Expansion of clones was not seen in the CD4+ T cell repertoires of Susac syndrome.

The CDR3 is 16 residues long. V dropped 4 bases and J dropped 1 base, with 14 bases sitting between them. Germline V gene sequence: CDR1 SQVTM, CDR2 ANQGSEA. The authors reverse transcribed roughly 0.5 to 1 ug RNA with random hexamers. It was immunoSEQ multiplex PCR that amplified TCR beta CDR3 across 54 Vbeta and 13 Jbeta. Using its own MiXCR run on the immunoSEQ multiplex PCR reads, TCRdb lists one record per CDR3 protein. The sample yields 150,000 to 180,000 distinct CDR3 sequences, 95% seen once. The source of this sequence is a human donor with Susac syndrome. The chain carries TRBV29-1 and TRBJ2-6; D call uncertain. The sample taken for sequencing was CD4+ T cells from PBMCs. Here the CDR3 DNA reads TGCAGCGTTGCGGGCAGGTCCCCTTCTGGGGCCAACGTCCTGACTTTC. Translating gives CSVAGRSPSGANVLTF.